Sequencing of this T cell receptor beta chain was carried out in a study of T-cell memory formation after mild COVID-19. Study overall: In these data, TCR clusters were largely donor specific. General study results and limits: The second-wave clones peaking on day 37 were not confirmed as SARS-CoV-2-specific.

TCRdb re-called the 5' RACE reads with MiXCR, one entry per CDR3 protein. The sample has around 510,000 distinct CDR3 sequences; about a fifth are singletons. To note about this clonotype: The antigen is not known.

The CDR3 totals 15 residues. The germline V gene has CDR1 DFQATT and CDR2 SNEGSKA (reference sequence). V trimming: 1 base; J trimming: 7 bases; junction bases outside the gene matches: 8. This sequence joins TRBV20-1 and TRBJ2-2; the match to TRBD2 covers 8 bases. Sequencing was performed on PBMCs or a T cell subset sorted from them (not recorded which). The clonotype comes from an adult woman who had mild COVID-19 (a few samples of this study predate the infection). Cell type and time point are not known. The DNA for the CDR3 is TGCAGTGCTAGAGCTAGCGGGCCGTTGGGCGGGGAGCTGTTTTTT. As protein: CSARASGPLGGELFF.